The 9 T cell receptor beta chains reported below all come from one sample, sequenced in a study of shared clonotypes between healthy human individuals. TCRdb's copy holds only in-frame clones and misses some; the assay was immunoSEQ multiplex PCR. This table has about 2.4 million clones, approximately 93% appearing once. Sequencing was done on a sample of naive CD4+ T cells from PBMCs. Specified subset: CD45RA+ positively selected. These receptors were obtained from a man aged 18 to 30 in good health. Some clones in this sample may be carry-over from other donors' samples.

This chain joins TRBV30 and TRBJ1-3, with D perhaps matching TRBD1 (6 bases). The CDR3 runs to 13 residues. Germline V gives CDR1 GTSNPN, CDR2 SVGIG (reference sequence). V lost 8 bases and J lost 4, with 15 bases in between. In DNA, the CDR3 is TGTGCCGGGCAGACAGGACCAGGAAACACCATATATTTT. Translating it yields CAGQTGPGNTIYF.

The gene calls are TRBV5-1 and TRBJ2-2, with 11 bases lining up with TRBD2. J gave up 5 bases and V 1 base, and 16 bases lay outside the gene matches. Germline V CDR1 and CDR2: SGHRS, YFSETQ. The CDR3 contains 20 residues. DNA of the CDR3: TGCGCCAGCAGCTTGACACCTCCGACGTTGACTAGCGGGACTACCGGGGAGCTGTTTTTT. This gives the protein CASSLTPPTLTSGTTGELFF. Using reference TRBV5-1 and TRBJ2-2 for the parts outside the CDR3, the full variable domain is KAGVTQTPRYLIKTRGQQVTLSCSPISGHRSVSWYQQTPGQGLQFLFEYFSETQRNKGNFPGRFSGRQFSNSRSEMNVSTLELGDSALYLCASSLTPPTLTSGTTGELFFGEGSRLTVL.

The CDR3, as DNA: TGTGCCAGCAGCTTAGGAGTTAGGGCCCTCACATTGAACACTGAAGCTTTCTTT. Protein product: CASSLGVRALTLNTEAFF. The rearrangement links TRBV11-2 to TRBJ1-1; D is undetermined. Trimming took off 1 base at V and 0 bases at J, with 18 bases between the two ends. The CDR3 consists of 18 residues. Germline lookup yields CDR1 SGHAT and CDR2 FQNNGV.

V usage is TRBV7-2 and J usage is TRBJ2-1; no clear D gene. V dropped 5 bases and J dropped 10 bases, with 12 bases sitting between them. From germline, CDR1 is SGHTA and CDR2 FQGNSA. CDR3 length: 12 amino acids. The CDR3 DNA is TGTGCCAGCAGCCTCATCAATCAGGAGCAGTTCTTC. Translating gives CASSLINQEQFF.

V and J are TRBV6-5 and TRBJ2-2; TRBD2 matches at 7 bases. CDR3 size: 15 residues. Germline values: CDR1 MNHEY, CDR2 SVGAGI. V was clipped by 6 bases and J by 2 bases; unmatched bases: 6. The DNA of the CDR3 is TGTGCCAGCAGGGCGGGACTAATAAACACCGGGGAGCTGTTTTTT. Protein sequence: CASRAGLINTGELFF.

The rearrangement uses TRBV5-1 and TRBJ2-2, with 7 bases matching TRBD1. The germline V gene encodes CDR1 SGHRS and CDR2 YFSETQ. The J segment lost 4 bases and the V segment lost 0 bases, leaving 6 bases of the junction unmatched. This CDR3 has 16 residues. The CDR3 loop reads CASSLVGGVGTGELFF. The CDR3 DNA follows: TGCGCCAGCAGCTTGGTAGGGGGCGTCGGCACCGGGGAGCTGTTTTTT.

This clone occurred once. The genes are TRBV19 and TRBJ2-5; D uncertain. Germline values: CDR1 LNHDA, CDR2 SQIVND (reference sequence). V was clipped by 7 bases and J by 2 bases, with 20 bases between them. CDR3 size: 16 residues. The CDR3 spells CASTRTAGWSQETQYF. Here the CDR3 DNA reads TGTGCCAGTACTCGAACAGCCGGCTGGTCTCAAGAGACCCAGTACTTC.

This chain joins TRBV6-1 and TRBJ1-1; maybe TRBD1 (6 bases). The V gene lost 8 bases and the J gene lost 6 bases, with 10 bases spanning the gap. CDR3 length: 11 residues. CDR1 and CDR2 (germline): MNHNS, SASEGT. CDR3 residues: CASLRGSEAFF. CDR3 nucleotide sequence: TGTGCCAGCCTCAGGGGCTCTGAAGCTTTCTTT.

This chain links TRBV18 with TRBJ2-3, with unresolved D. Germline V gene sequence: CDR1 KGHSH, CDR2 LQKENI. There are 12 residues in the CDR3. V lost 4 bases and J 1 base, leaving 3 bases between the germline ends. CDR3 amino acids: CASSHGTDTQYF. As DNA, the CDR3 is TGTGCCAGCTCACATGGCACAGATACGCAGTATTTT.